Given below is one TCR beta chain in context. Everyone who took part was about 18 to 90 years old, and they came from about 23 US areas. The data were taken from a study of blood T cell repertoires in COVID-19. Losses at the gene ends were 5 bases for V and 6 bases for J; bases not matched to a gene: 11. CDR1 is GTSNPN, CDR2 SVGIG, per germline (reference sequence). This CDR3 comprises 14 residues. In the study's own analysis: Reference gene primer amplification gave estimated nucleated cell counts. Method: immunoSEQ multiplex PCR; TCRdb's copy keeps in-frame clones and lacks some. V, J and clone size are those of that table, while D and trimming were read from the DNA. The data hold approximately 300,000 clones, with about nine tenths observed a single time.

This sequence joins TRBV30 and TRBJ1-2, with 8 bases matching TRBD1. The sample was PBMCs or T cells enriched from blood (not recorded which). This receptor was obtained from a woman younger than 35 who had recovered from COVID-19. In DNA form, the CDR3 reads TGTGCCTGGGTAACCTTAGGACAGGGTGATGGCTACACCTTC. This gives the protein CAWVTLGQGDGYTF.